This T cell receptor beta chain appears in the sequencing data of a study of CD8 T cells in Susac syndrome. Details on this clonotype: Its antigen remains unidentified.

Each multiple sclerosis control was a treatment-naive patient with relapsing-remitting disease that was either stable or active. Purification of the CD8+ and CD4+ T cells relied on negative isolation, and TEMRA cells underwent FACS enrichment. General study results and limits: The study conceded that its TCR sequencing and HLA analysis involved relatively few individuals.

With random hexamers, 0.5 to 1 ug RNA was reverse transcribed. Multiplex PCR with immunoSEQ amplified the TCR beta CDR3 across 54 Vbeta and 13 Jbeta. TCRdb ran MiXCR on the immunoSEQ multiplex PCR reads and lists one entry per CDR3 protein. There are 200,000 to 250,000 distinct CDR3 sequences in the sample; around 96% occur only once, and 0.085% to 0.095% lies in the top ten. The J segment lost 4 bases and the V segment lost 5 bases, leaving 7 bases of the junction unmatched. The CDR3 sequence is 15 residues long. The J gene is TRBJ2-1, the V gene TRBV12-3 or TRBV12-4, with 8 bases aligning to TRBD2. What was sequenced was CD4+ T cells from PBMCs. The clonotype comes from a human donor with multiple sclerosis. The CDR3 DNA reads as TGTGCCAGCAGTCCTACGAGCGGGGGTTACAATGAGCAGTTCTTC. It translates to CASSPTSGGYNEQFF.